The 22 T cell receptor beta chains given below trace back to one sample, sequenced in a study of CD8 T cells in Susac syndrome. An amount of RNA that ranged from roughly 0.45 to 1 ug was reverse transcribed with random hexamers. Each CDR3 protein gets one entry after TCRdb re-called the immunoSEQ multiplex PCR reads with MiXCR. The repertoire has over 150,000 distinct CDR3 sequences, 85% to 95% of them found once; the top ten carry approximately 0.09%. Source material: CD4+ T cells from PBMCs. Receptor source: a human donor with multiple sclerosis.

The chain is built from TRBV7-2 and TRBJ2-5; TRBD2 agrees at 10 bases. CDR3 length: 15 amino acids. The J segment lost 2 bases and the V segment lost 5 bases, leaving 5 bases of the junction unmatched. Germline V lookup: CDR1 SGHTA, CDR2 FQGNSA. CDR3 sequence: CASSRQAGGQETQYF. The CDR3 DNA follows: TGTGCCAGCAGCCGACAAGCGGGAGGGCAAGAGACCCAGTACTTC.

The CDR3 reads CASSFGQGVGYTF. Here the CDR3 DNA reads TGTGCCAGCAGCTTTGGCCAGGGGGTTGGCTACACCTTC. The J gene is TRBJ1-2, the V gene TRBV11-2; 7 bases are shared with TRBD1. This CDR3 contains 13 residues. Germline V gene sequence: CDR1 SGHAT, CDR2 FQNNGV. The V segment lost 3 bases and the J segment 7 bases; nucleotides outside the gene matches: 5.

The CDR3 DNA follows: TGTGCCACCAGCATATCGGGACACCAAGAGACCCAGTACTTC. Translating it yields CATSISGHQETQYF. The V gene is TRBV15, the J gene TRBJ2-5, with D possibly being TRBD1 or TRBD2 (5 bases each). The CDR3 contains 14 residues. Germline CDR1 reads LNHNV; CDR2 reads YYDKDF (reference sequence). Trimming stripped 4 bases from V and 0 bases from J, with 9 bases between. Full variable domain (missing parts from reference TRBV15 and TRBJ2-5): DAMVIQNPRYQVTQFGKPVTLSCSQTLNHNVMYWYQQKSSQAPKLLFHYYDKDFNNEADTPDNFQSRRPNTSFCFLDIRSPGLGDTAMYLCATSISGHQETQYFGPGTRLLVL.

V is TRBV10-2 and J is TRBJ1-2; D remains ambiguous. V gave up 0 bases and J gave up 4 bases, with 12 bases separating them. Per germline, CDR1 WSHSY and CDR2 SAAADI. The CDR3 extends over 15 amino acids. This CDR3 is CASSESSVTLYGYTF. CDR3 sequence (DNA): TGCGCCAGCAGTGAGTCTTCGGTGACCCTCTATGGCTACACCTTC.

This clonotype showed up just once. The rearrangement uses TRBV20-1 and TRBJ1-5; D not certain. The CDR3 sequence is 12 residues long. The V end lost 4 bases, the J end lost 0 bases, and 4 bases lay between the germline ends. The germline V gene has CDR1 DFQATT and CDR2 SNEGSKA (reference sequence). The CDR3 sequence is CSAKYSNQPQHF. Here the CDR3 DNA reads TGCAGTGCTAAATATAGCAATCAGCCCCAGCATTTT.

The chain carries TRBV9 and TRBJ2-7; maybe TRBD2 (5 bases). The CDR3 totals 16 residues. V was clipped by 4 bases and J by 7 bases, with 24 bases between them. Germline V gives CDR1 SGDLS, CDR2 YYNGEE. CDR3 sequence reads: CASSPREGWLLGEQYF. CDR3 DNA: TGTGCCAGCAGCCCTAGAGAGGGATGGTTATTGGGGGAGCAGTACTTC.

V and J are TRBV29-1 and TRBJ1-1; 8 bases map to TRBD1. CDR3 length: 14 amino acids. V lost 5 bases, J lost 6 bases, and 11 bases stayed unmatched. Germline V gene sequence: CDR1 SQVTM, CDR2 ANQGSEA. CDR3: CSVPLRTGSPEAFF. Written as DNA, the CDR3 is TGCAGCGTTCCCCTAAGGACAGGGAGCCCTGAAGCTTTCTTT.

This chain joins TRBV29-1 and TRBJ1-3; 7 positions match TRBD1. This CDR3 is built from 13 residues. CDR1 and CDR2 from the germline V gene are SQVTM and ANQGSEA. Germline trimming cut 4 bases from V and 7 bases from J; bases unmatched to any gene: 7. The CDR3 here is CSVAGTDENTIYF. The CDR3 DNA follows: TGCAGCGTTGCTGGGACAGACGAGAACACCATATATTTT.

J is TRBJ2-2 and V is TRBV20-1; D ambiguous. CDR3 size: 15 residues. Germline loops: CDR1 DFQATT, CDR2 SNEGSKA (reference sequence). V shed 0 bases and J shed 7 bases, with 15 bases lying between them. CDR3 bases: TGCAGTGCTAGAGACCCGGTCTTGGAGAGCGGGGAGCTGTTTTTT. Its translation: CSARDPVLESGELFF.

For the CDR3, the DNA is TGCAGCGTTGGGTTTGTGAGCTCTGGGGCCAACGTCCTGACTTTC. It yields the protein CSVGFVSSGANVLTF. The chain couples TRBV29-1 to TRBJ2-6; D is undetermined. CDR3 size: 15 residues. Germline CDR1 is SQVTM and CDR2 is ANQGSEA. Trimming shortened V by 4 bases and J by 0 bases, and 10 bases separated the two germline ends. Combining the CDR3 with reference TRBV29-1 and TRBJ2-6 gives the whole variable domain SAVISQKPSRDICQRGTSLTIQCQVDSQVTMMFWYRQQPGQSLTLIATANQGSEATYESGFVIDKFPISRPNLTFSTLTVSNMSPEDSSIYLCSVGFVSSGANVLTFGAGSRLTVL.

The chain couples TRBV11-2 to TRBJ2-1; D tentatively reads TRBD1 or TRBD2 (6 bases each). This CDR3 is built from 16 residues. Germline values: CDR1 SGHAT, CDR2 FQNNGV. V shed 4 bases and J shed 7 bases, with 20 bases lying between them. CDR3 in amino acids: CASSSRGLAQGNEQFF. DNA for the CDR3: TGTGCCAGCAGCTCCCGGGGACTCGCTCAGGGGAATGAGCAGTTCTTC.

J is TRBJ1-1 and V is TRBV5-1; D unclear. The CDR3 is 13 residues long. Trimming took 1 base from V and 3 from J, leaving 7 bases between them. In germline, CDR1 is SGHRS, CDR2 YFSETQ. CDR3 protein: CASSLNVDTEAFF. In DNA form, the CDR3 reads TGCGCCAGCAGCTTGAATGTCGACACTGAAGCTTTCTTT.

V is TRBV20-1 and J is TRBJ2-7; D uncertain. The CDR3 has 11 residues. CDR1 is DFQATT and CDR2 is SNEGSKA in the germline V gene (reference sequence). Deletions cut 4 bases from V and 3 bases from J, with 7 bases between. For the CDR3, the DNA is TGCAGTGCTACCCCTAACTACGAGCAGTACTTC. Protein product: CSATPNYEQYF.

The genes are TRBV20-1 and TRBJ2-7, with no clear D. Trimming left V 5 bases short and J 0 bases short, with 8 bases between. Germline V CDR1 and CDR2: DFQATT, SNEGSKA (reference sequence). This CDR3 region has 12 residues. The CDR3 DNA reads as TGCAGTGCTGGTCCGAGCTCCTACGAGCAGTACTTC. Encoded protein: CSAGPSSYEQYF.

For the CDR3, the DNA is TGTGCCAGCAGTTTTAGCGGGAGGTCTTACGAGCAGTACTTC. Its protein product is CASSFSGRSYEQYF. This sequence joins TRBV28 and TRBJ2-7; 10 positions agree with TRBD2. CDR1 MDHEN and CDR2 SYDVKM come from the germline V gene. V dropped 3 bases and J dropped 4; count of bases not matched to a gene: 3. This CDR3 has 14 residues.

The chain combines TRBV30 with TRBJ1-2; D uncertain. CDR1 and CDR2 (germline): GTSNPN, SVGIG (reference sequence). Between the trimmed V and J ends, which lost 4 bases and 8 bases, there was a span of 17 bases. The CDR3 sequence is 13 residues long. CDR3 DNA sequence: TGTGCCTGGATCCGTCAGTGGTCTGGGGGCTACACCTTC. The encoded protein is CAWIRQWSGGYTF. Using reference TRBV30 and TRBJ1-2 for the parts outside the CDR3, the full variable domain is SQTIHQWPATLVQPVGSPLSLECTVEGTSNPNLYWYRQAAGRGLQLLFYSVGIGQISSEVPQNLSASRPQDRQFILSSKKLLLSDSGFYLCAWIRQWSGGYTFGSGTRLTVV.

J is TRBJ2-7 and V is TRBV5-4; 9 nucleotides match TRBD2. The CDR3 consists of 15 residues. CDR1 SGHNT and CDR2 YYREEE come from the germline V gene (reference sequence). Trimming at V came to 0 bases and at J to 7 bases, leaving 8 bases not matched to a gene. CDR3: CASSLGWASGNEQYF. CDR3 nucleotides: TGTGCCAGCAGCTTGGGATGGGCTAGCGGGAATGAGCAGTACTTC.

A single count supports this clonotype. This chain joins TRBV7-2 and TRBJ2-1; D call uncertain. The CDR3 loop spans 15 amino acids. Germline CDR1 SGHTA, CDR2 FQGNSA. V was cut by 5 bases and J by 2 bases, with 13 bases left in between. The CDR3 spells CASSLHDTTYNEQFF. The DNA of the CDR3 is TGTGCCAGCAGCCTCCACGACACAACCTACAATGAGCAGTTCTTC. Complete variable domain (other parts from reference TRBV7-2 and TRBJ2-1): GAGVSQSPSNKVTEKGKDVELRCDPISGHTALYWYRQSLGQGLEFLIYFQGNSAPDKSGLPSDRFSAERTGGSVSTLTIQRTQQEDSAVYLCASSLHDTTYNEQFFGPGTRLTVL.

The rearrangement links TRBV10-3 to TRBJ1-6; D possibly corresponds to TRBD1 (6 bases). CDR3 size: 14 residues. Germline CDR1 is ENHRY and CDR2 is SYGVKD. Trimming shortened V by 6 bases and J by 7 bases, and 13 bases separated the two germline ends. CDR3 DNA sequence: TGTGCCATCAGGGGAGACAGGAGCAATTCACCCCTCCACTTT. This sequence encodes CAIRGDRSNSPLHF.

The chain's CDR3 is CASSQGVGASGIYEQYF. The CDR3 nucleotides are TGCGCCAGCAGCCAAGGAGTAGGGGCTAGCGGCATCTACGAGCAGTACTTC. This rearrangement joins TRBV4-1 to TRBJ2-7, with 7 bases matching TRBD2. CDR1 MGHRA and CDR2 YSYEKL come from the germline V gene. This CDR3 comprises 17 residues. V gave up 1 base and J gave up 3 bases; unmatched junction bases: 12.

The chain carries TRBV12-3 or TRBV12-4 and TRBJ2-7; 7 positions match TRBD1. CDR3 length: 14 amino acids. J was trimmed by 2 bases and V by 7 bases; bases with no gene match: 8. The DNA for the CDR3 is TGTGCCAGCACTTCGAGGGGACAGCCCTACGAGCAGTACTTC. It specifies CASTSRGQPYEQYF.

CDR3 loop: CAPYRLEQYF. CDR3 sequence (DNA): TGCGCCCCTTATAGGCTGGAGCAGTACTTC. This chain uses TRBV5-1 with TRBJ2-7; D gene uncertain. The germline gives CDR1 SGHRS, CDR2 YFSETQ. Trimming removed 10 bases at V and 7 bases at J, with 12 bases between. The CDR3 runs 10 residues.